These 9 T cell receptor beta chains were all obtained from the same sample, sequenced in a study of T cells in Graves' hyperthyroidism and ophthalmopathy. TCR beta CDR3 regions were amplified from RNA transcripts. HTBI primers drove first-round RT-PCR of the TCR CDR3. TCRdb passed the multiplex PCR reads through MiXCR, listing each CDR3 protein once. This table holds roughly 840,000 distinct CDR3 sequences, 38% found once. Input material: blood. Receptors were obtained from a man in his late teens or twenties with Graves' hyperthyroidism.

This clonotype was seen more than once but under ten times. The rearrangement links TRBV7-2 to TRBJ1-6; possibly TRBD1 for D (5 bases). This CDR3 is 14 amino acids long. The germline gives CDR1 SGHTA, CDR2 FQGNSA. V was pared by 5 bases and J by 9 bases, with 14 bases between. In DNA form, the CDR3 reads TGTGCCAGCAGCCAGCCGGGGGATTTTTCACCCCTCCACTTT. It yields the protein CASSQPGDFSPLHF.

As concerns this clonotype: A much larger clone lies one base from this, so it may be a read error. The chain links TRBV15 to TRBJ2-7, with D perhaps TRBD1 or TRBD2 (5 bases each). Germline V gene data show CDR1 as LNHNV and CDR2 as YYDKDF (reference sequence). The CDR3 runs 13 residues. The CDR3 DNA reads as TGTGCCACCAGCGGGGGTACGTCCTGCGAGCAGTACTTC. Protein sequence: CATSGGTSCEQYF.

The J gene is TRBJ2-7, the V gene TRBV2; 13 bases align to TRBD2. V was clipped by 6 bases and J by 5 bases; unmatched bases: 13. Germline V gene lookup returns CDR1 SNHLY and CDR2 FYNNEI. The CDR3 has 17 residues. DNA for the CDR3: TGTGCCAGCAGGCCCGGCCCTACACTAGCGGGAGGGCACGAGCAGTACTTC. This codes for CASRPGPTLAGGHEQYF.

There are many counts of this clonotype. This sequence joins TRBV9 and TRBJ2-5, with 7 positions matching TRBD2. The CDR3 length is 15 residues. With V trimmed by 4 bases and J by 5 bases, 11 bases remained unmatched. Germline V CDR1 and CDR2: SGDLS, YYNGEE. CDR3 sequence: CASSPALAALETQYF. In DNA, the CDR3 is TGTGCCAGCAGCCCAGCCCTAGCGGCACTGGAGACCCAGTACTTC.

With respect to this clonotype: At one end, the junction sequence differs from germline, possibly due to a read error. The chain is built from TRBV10-3 and TRBJ2-2; no clear D. The CDR3 covers 15 residues. Germline loops: CDR1 ENHRY, CDR2 SYGVKD. The CDR3 loop reads CASSFRHKNTGELFF. As DNA, the CDR3 is TGTGCCAGCAGTTTTCGGCACAAGAACACCGGGGAGCTGTTTTTT.

This clonotype was seen a few times. V usage is TRBV12-3 or TRBV12-4 and J usage is TRBJ2-7; maybe TRBD2 (5 bases). Trimming left V 3 bases short and J 4 bases short, with 13 bases between. The CDR3 length is 14 residues. The CDR3 bases are TGTGCCAGCAGTTTCCCCCTGAGGGAGTACGAGCAGTACTTC. This sequence encodes CASSFPLREYEQYF.

This chain joins TRBV11-1 and TRBJ1-2, with 8 bases aligning to TRBD1. Germline CDR1 reads SGHAT; CDR2 reads FQDESV (reference sequence). CDR3 length: 15 residues. The V and J ends lost 0 bases and 6 bases, in that order; junction bases with no gene match: 6. The CDR3 sequence is CASSLAETGADGYTF. The CDR3 bases are TGTGCCAGCAGCTTAGCCGAGACAGGGGCGGATGGCTACACCTTC.

In this sample, this clonotype turned up once. A read error is likely, as this CDR3 ends without the conserved phenylalanine or tryptophan. V gene TRBV5-6 combines with J gene TRBJ2-7; D ambiguous. Trimming shortened V by 1 base and J by 6 bases, and 14 bases separated the two germline ends. Germline loops: CDR1 SGHDT, CDR2 YYEEEE. The CDR3 totals 14 residues. CDR3 DNA: TGTGCCAGCAGCTTGCGATTCGGAGCCTCCGAGCAGTACCTC. Translated: CASSLRFGASEQYL.

This clonotype was counted many times. The chain joins TRBV5-1 to TRBJ1-1; 7 bases line up with TRBD1. The CDR3 is 13 amino acids. Germline-derived CDR1 and CDR2 are SGHRS and YFSETQ. With V trimmed by 2 bases and J by 3 bases, 1 base remained unmatched. The CDR3 DNA reads TGCGCCAGCAGCTTTACAGGGGACACTGAAGCTTTCTTT. It yields the protein CASSFTGDTEAFF.